This is a list of T cell receptor beta chains from one sample in a study of T-cell reconstitution after alpha-beta-depleted transplantation in children. TCRdb fed the PCR reads into MiXCR, producing one record per CDR3 protein. The table records some 87,000 distinct CDR3 sequences, roughly 15% of them present only once. The input for sequencing was PBMCs, mostly from graft donor cells, taken 180 days after TCRalphabeta/CD19-depleted stem cell transplant. These receptors were taken from a male patient aged 2-9 years who had a stem cell transplant for acute lymphoblastic leukemia, so the T cells may come from the graft donor. The CDR3 runs from the conserved cysteine through the conserved F or W. D genes are given only for firm matches. Only some rows state a clone size, as once, few, many or a class for expanded clones.

clone_size	d_call	j_call	v_call	cdr3_aa	cdr3_nt
NA	TRBD1	TRBJ2-5	TRBV19	CASSETDREETQYF	TGTGCCAGTAGTGAGACGGACAGGGAAGAGACCCAGTACTTC
NA	NA	TRBJ2-2	TRBV5-1	CASSSQGLVNTGELFF	TGCGCCAGCAGCTCCCAAGGGCTTGTAAACACCGGGGAGCTGTTTTTT
NA	NA	TRBJ2-5	TRBV5-1	CASSPPTVTQYF	TGCGCCAGCAGCCCCCCCACAGTGACCCAGTACTTC
NA	TRBD1	TRBJ2-6	TRBV5-1	CASSLGDRTSGANVLTF	TGCGCCAGCAGTTTGGGGGACAGGACCTCTGGGGCCAACGTCCTGACTTTC
NA	NA	TRBJ1-1	TRBV25-1	CASSESGAGDTEAFF	TGTGCCAGCAGTGAATCAGGGGCAGGGGACACTGAAGCTTTCTTT
NA	NA	TRBJ1-1	TRBV6-1	CASSKGHGLATEAFF	TGTGCCAGCAGTAAGGGACACGGCTTGGCCACTGAAGCTTTCTTT
few	NA	TRBJ1-5	TRBV5-1	CASSLEGVSNQPQHF	TGCGCCAGCAGCTTGGAGGGGGTCAGCAATCAGCCCCAGCATTTT
NA	TRBD2	TRBJ2-1	TRBV5-5	CASSLAGGSNEQFF	TGTGCCAGCAGCTTGGCGGGGGGATCAAATGAGCAGTTCTTC
few	NA	TRBJ2-3	TRBV5-5	CASSLTGRASTDTQYF	TGTGCCAGCAGCTTGACGGGCAGGGCTAGCACAGATACGCAGTATTTT
few	NA	TRBJ1-2	TRBV15	CATSREHGNYGYTF	TGTGCCACCAGCAGAGAACATGGCAACTATGGCTACACCTTC
few	TRBD2	TRBJ2-3	TRBV11-1	CASSLPSGSPGRDTQYF	TGTGCCAGCAGCTTACCTAGCGGGAGTCCTGGCAGAGATACGCAGTATTTT
NA	NA	TRBJ2-3	TRBV7-2	CASSPYTDTQYF	TGTGCCAGCAGCCCCTACACAGATACGCAGTATTTT
NA	NA	TRBJ2-7	TRBV12-3/TRBV12-4	CASSLQSYEQYF	TGTGCCAGCAGTTTACAATCCTACGAGCAGTACTTC
NA	TRBD1	TRBJ1-5	TRBV12-3/TRBV12-4	CASSLTGDGQPQHF	TGTGCCAGCAGTCTGACAGGGGACGGTCAGCCCCAGCATTTT
NA	NA	TRBJ2-2	TRBV14	CASSQDGYGLGTGELFF	TGTGCCAGCAGCCAAGACGGATATGGGCTAGGCACCGGGGAGCTGTTTTTT
NA	NA	TRBJ2-1	TRBV3-1	CASSRSFPSYNEQFF	TGTGCCAGCAGCCGCTCATTCCCAAGTTACAATGAGCAGTTCTTC
medium-sized	NA	TRBJ2-7	TRBV7-6	CASSLQPGQSEQYF	TGTGCCAGCAGCTTACAACCGGGACAATCCGAGCAGTACTTC
NA	NA	TRBJ2-5	TRBV29-1	CSVEIAGLRQETQYF	TGCAGCGTTGAAATCGCGGGACTTAGGCAAGAGACCCAGTACTTC
few	NA	TRBJ1-1	TRBV28	CASSPFGALNTEAFF	TGTGCCAGCAGTCCCTTCGGAGCCTTGAACACTGAAGCTTTCTTT